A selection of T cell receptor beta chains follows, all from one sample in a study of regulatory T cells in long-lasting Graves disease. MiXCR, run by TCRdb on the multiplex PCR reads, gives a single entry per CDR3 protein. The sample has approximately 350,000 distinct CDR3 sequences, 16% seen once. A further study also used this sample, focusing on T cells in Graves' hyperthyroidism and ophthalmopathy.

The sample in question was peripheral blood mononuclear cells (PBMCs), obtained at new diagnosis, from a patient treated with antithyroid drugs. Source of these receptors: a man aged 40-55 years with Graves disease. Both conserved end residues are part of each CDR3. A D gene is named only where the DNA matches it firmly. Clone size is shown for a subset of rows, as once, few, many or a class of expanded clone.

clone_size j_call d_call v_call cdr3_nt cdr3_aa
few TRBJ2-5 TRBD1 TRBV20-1 TGCAGTGCTACTCTTACAGGGGAAGAGACCCAGTACTTC CSATLTGEETQYF
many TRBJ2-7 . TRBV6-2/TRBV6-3 TGTGCCAGCAGTTTGCGGGGACATAAAAGCTCCTACGAGCAGTACTTC CASSLRGHKSSYEQYF
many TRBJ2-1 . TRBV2 TGTGCCAGCAGTGAATTAGGACCTCACAATGAGCAGTTCTTC CASSELGPHNEQFF
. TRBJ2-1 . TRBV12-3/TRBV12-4 TGTGCCAGCAGCTCAGATAACAGGGCAAATGAGCAGTTCTTC CASSSDNRANEQFF
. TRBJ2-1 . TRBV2 TGTACCAGCAGTTCCAGGTTGTCAGAGTTCTTC CTSSSRLSEFF
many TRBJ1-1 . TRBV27 TGTGCCAGCAGTTTGACGGTTGGCACTGAAGCTTTCTTT CASSLTVGTEAFF
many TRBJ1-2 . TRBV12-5 TGTGCTAGTGGTTTAGATAGATATGGCTACACCTTC CASGLDRYGYTF
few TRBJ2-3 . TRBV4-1 TGCGCCAGCAGCCAAGCCGGGGCTCCAGATACGCAGTATTTT CASSQAGAPDTQYF
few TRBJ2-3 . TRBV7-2 TGTGCCAGCATCTACGGCAGAACAGATACGCAGTATTTT CASIYGRTDTQYF
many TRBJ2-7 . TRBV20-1 TGCAGTGCTTCGTCCCGACAGAACTCCTACGAGCAGTACTTC CSASSRQNSYEQYF
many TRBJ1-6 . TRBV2 TGTGCCAGCAGTGTACAGTATAATTCACCCCTCCACTTT CASSVQYNSPLHF
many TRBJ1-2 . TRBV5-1 TGCGCCAGCAGCTTCCGCCGGGACACCAACTATGGCTACACCTTC CASSFRRDTNYGYTF
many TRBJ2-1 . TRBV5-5 TGTGCCAGCAACCCGGTACGGGGAGGATGGAATGAGCAGTTCTTC CASNPVRGGWNEQFF
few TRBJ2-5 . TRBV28 TGTGCCAGCAGTGCCCCAACAGCGTACCAAGAGACCCAGTACTTC CASSAPTAYQETQYF
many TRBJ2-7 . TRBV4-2 TGTGCCAGCAGCCAACCGGGACGCACAACCTACGAGCAGTACTTC CASSQPGRTTYEQYF
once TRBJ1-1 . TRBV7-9 TGTGCCAGCAGCTTAGGACAGGCCGCTTTCTTT CASSLGQAAFF
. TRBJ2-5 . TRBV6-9 TGTGCCAGCAGTTACCCTAGGAATTCGGAGACCCAGTACTTC CASSYPRNSETQYF
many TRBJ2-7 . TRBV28 TGTGCCAGCAGTTCCCGACAGAGAAGCCACCTCGCCTTC CASSSRQRSHLAF
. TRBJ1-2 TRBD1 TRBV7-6 TGTGCCAGCAGCCCTAGGTCCTGGGACAGGGCTTACTATGGCTACACCTTC CASSPRSWDRAYYGYTF